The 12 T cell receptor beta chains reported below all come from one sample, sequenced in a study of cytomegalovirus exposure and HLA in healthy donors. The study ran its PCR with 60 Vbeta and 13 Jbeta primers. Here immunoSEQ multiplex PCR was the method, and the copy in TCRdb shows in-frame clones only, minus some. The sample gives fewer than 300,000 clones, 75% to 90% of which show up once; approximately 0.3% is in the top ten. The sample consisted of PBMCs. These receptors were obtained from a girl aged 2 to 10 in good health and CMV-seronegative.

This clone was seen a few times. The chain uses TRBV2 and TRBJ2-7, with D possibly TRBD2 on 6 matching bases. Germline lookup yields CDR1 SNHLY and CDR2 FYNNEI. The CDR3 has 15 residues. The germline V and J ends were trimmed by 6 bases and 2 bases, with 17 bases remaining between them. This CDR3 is CASSLVPEGPYEQYF. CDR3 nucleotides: TGTGCCAGCAGCTTGGTCCCGGAGGGTCCCTACGAGCAGTACTTC.

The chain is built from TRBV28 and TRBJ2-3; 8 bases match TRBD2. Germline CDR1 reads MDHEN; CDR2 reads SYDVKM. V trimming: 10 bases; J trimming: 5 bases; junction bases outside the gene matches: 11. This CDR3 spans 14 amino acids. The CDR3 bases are TGTGCCATCCTTAACGGGAGGGCCCAAGATACGCAGTATTTT. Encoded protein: CAILNGRAQDTQYF.

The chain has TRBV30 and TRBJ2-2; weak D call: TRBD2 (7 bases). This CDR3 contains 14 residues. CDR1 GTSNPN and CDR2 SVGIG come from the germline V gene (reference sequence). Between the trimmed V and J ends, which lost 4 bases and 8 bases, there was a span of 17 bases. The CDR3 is CAWNGGGSPGELFF. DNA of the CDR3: TGTGCCTGGAATGGGGGCGGGAGTCCTGGGGAGCTGTTTTTT.

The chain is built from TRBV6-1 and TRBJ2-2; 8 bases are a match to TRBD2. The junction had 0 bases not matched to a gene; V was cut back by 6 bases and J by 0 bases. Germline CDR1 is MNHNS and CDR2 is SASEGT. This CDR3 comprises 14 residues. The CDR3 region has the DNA TGTGCCAGCAGGACTAGCGCGAACACCGGGGAGCTGTTTTTT. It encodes CASRTSANTGELFF.

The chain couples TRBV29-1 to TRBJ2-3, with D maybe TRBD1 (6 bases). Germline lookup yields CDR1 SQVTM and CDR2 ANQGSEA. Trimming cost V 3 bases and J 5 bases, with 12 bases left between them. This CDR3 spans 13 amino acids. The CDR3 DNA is TGCAGCGTTGATACAGGGTCAGAAGATACGCAGTATTTT. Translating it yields CSVDTGSEDTQYF.

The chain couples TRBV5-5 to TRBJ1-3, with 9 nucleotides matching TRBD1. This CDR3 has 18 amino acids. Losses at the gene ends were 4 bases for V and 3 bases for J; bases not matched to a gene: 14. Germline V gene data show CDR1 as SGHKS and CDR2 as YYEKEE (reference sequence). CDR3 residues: CASSRRDREAGFGNTIYF. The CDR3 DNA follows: TGTGCCAGCAGCCGACGGGACAGGGAGGCAGGTTTTGGAAACACCATATATTTT. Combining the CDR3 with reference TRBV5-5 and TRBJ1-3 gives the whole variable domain DAGVTQSPTHLIKTRGQQVTLRCSPISGHKSVSWYQQVLGQGPQFIFQYYEKEERGRGNFPDRFSARQFPNYSSELNVNALLLGDSALYLCASSRRDREAGFGNTIYFGEGSWLTVV.

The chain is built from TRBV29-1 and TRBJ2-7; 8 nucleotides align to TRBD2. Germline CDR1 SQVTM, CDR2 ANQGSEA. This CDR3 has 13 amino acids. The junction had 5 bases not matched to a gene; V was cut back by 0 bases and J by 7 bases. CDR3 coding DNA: TGCAGCGTTGAAGAGCGGGGGGCCGGGGAGCAGTACTTC. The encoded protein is CSVEERGAGEQYF.

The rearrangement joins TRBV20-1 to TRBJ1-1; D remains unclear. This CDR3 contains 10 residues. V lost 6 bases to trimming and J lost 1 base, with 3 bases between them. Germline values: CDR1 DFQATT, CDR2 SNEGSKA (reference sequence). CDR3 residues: CSARNTEAFF. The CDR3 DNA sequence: TGCAGTGCCCGGAACACTGAAGCTTTCTTT.

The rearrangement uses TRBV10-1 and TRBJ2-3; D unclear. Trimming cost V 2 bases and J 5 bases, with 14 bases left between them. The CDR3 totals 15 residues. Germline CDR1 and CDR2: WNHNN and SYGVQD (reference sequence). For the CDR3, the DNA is TGCGCCAGCAGTGAGAGACTCCCAGTCAAAGATACGCAGTATTTT. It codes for CASSERLPVKDTQYF.

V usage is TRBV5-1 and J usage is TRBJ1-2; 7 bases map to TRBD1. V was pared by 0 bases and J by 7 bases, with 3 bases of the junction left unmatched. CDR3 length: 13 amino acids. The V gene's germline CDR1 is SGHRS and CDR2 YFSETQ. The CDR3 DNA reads TGCGCCAGCAGCTTGGGAGGGGGCAGTGGCTACACCTTC. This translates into CASSLGGGSGYTF.

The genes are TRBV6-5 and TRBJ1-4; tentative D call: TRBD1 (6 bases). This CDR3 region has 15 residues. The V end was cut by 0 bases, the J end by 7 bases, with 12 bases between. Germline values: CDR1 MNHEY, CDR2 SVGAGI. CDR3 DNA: TGTGCCAGCAGTTACTCCGACAGGCCCTCTGAAAAACTGTTTTTT. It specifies CASSYSDRPSEKLFF.

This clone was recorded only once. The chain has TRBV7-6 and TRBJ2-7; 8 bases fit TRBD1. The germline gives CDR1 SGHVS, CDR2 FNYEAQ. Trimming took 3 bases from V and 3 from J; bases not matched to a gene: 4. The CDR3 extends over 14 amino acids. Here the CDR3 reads CASSFGQGHYEQYF. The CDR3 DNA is TGTGCCAGCAGCTTCGGACAGGGCCACTACGAGCAGTACTTC. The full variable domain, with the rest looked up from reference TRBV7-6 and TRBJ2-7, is GAGVSQSPRYKVTKRGQDVALRCDPISGHVSLYWYRQALGQGPEFLTYFNYEAQQDKSGLPNDRFSAERPEGSISTLTIQRTEQRDSAMYRCASSFGQGHYEQYFGPGTRLTVT.